This note documents a single T cell receptor (beta chain) sequence. Its antigen is not identified. These data are taken from a study of shared clonotypes between healthy human individuals. Assay: immunoSEQ multiplex PCR; the TCRdb copy retains only in-frame clones and omits some. The table lists under 150,000 clones, around 73% of them singletons. From germline, CDR1 is LNHNV and CDR2 YYDKDF (reference sequence). The CDR3 is made up of 14 amino acids. Deletions cut 0 bases from V and 4 bases from J, with 9 bases between. Every contributor of samples was a Caucasian grown-up residing in Nashville, Tennessee. Study-level results: Represented diversity, genetic and exposure-history alike, was limited by few donors.

The TCR was taken from a woman in her twenties or thirties in good health. Material for sequencing was memory CD8+ T cells sorted from blood. Subset: CD45RO+ cells pooled with CCR7-negative TemRA cells. The chain has TRBV15 and TRBJ1-1, with D maybe TRBD1 (5 bases). CDR3 amino acids: CATSRDLGGTEAFF. Here the CDR3 DNA reads TGTGCCACCAGCAGAGATCTTGGGGGCACTGAAGCTTTCTTT.